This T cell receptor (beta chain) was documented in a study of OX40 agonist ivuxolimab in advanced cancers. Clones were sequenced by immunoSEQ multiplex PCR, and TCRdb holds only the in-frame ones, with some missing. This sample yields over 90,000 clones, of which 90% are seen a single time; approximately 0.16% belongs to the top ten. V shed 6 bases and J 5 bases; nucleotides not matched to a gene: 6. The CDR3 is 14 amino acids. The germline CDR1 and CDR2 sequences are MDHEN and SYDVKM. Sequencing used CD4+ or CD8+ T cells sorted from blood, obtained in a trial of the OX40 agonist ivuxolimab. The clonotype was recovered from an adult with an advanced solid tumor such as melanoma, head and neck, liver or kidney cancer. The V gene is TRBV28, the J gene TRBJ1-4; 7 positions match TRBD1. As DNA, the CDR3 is TGTGCCAGCAGCTCCGGGACAGTGAATGAAAAACTGTTTTTT. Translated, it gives CASSSGTVNEKLFF. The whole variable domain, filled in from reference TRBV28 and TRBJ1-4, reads DVKVTQSSRYLVKRTGEKVFLECVQDMDHENMFWYRQDPGLGLRLIYFSYDVKMKEKGDIPEGYSVSREKKERFSLILESASTNQTSMYLCASSSGTVNEKLFFGSGTQLSVL.